This TCR beta chain was recovered during a study of blood T cell repertoires in COVID-19. Study background: Researchers got acute and convalescent COVID-19 samples from the United States, Italy and Spain. PBMCs, B-cell-depleted T cells, or T cells were the source of the cDNA or gDNA that made up the material.

How the authors handled the data: Reference gene primer amplification gave nucleated cell count estimates. Produced via immunoSEQ multiplex PCR; TCRdb's table is partial and in-frame only. That table furnishes V, J and clone size, whereas the DNA furnished D and trimming. Of about 130,000 clones in the sample, 65% to 90% are singletons; the top ten hold just over 6.5%. The CDR3 is 13 amino acids. The trim removed 4 bases at V and 3 bases at J, leaving 2 bases unmatched. This chain links TRBV12-3 or TRBV12-4 with TRBJ1-2; 7 bases map to TRBD1. The receptor was derived from a man of 80 years or more with active or convalescent COVID-19. The sample taken for sequencing was peripheral blood. The CDR3 sequence: CASSSDRDYGYTF. As DNA, the CDR3 is TGTGCCAGCAGTTCTGACAGGGACTATGGCTACACCTTC.